Shown below are 27 T cell receptor beta chains from a single sample sequenced in a study of blood T cell repertoires in COVID-19 (dated by TCRdb to about 2020). Libraries were prepared through the immunoSEQ multiplex PCR assay. TCRdb carries this immuneACCESS record with in-frame sequences only. Its versions omit some clonotypes, under half of them owing to an unresolved V gene in the studies checked, with the rest unexplained. In all, the sample holds about 260,000 clones, and more than 75% of those were seen once. The ten most abundant clones make up approximately 1.5% of the sample. The material sequenced was peripheral blood. The source is a woman aged 40 to 55 who had recovered from COVID-19.

This chain connects TRBV14 to TRBJ1-2; no clear D. The CDR3 is 14 amino acids. Per germline, CDR1 SGHDN and CDR2 FVKESK. V was pared by 1 base and J by 1 base, with 7 bases between. This CDR3 is CASSQGRINYGYTF. The CDR3, as DNA: TGTGCCAGCAGCCAAGGGCGGATTAACTATGGCTACACCTTC.

V usage is TRBV18 and J usage is TRBJ2-7, with D perhaps TRBD1 (6 bases). The CDR3 runs to 18 residues. Germline CDR1 is KGHSH and CDR2 is LQKENI. V was shortened by 2 bases and J by 4 bases, with 24 bases between the two germline ends. The CDR3 reads CASSPSNRQVSNPYEQYF. The CDR3 region has the DNA TGTGCCAGCTCACCATCGAACAGACAGGTCAGCAATCCTTACGAGCAGTACTTC. Supplemented by reference TRBV18 and TRBJ2-7, the full variable domain reads NAGVMQNPRHLVRRRGQEARLRCSPMKGHSHVYWYRQLPEEGLKFMVYLQKENIIDESGMPKERFSAEFPKEGPSILRIQQVVRGDSAAYFCASSPSNRQVSNPYEQYFGPGTRLTVT.

The chain recombines TRBV24-1 with TRBJ2-2; perhaps TRBD1 as D (5 bases). The CDR3 has 15 amino acids. The germline V gene encodes CDR1 KGHDR and CDR2 SFDVKD. V lost 3 bases to trimming and J lost 3 bases, with 10 bases between them. The CDR3, as DNA: TGTGCCACCAGTGATCCCAGGGTGGACACCGGGGAGCTGTTTTTT. It codes for CATSDPRVDTGELFF.

The chain joins TRBV18 to TRBJ1-2; D ambiguous. The CDR3 loop spans 15 amino acids. Germline assignment: CDR1 KGHSH and CDR2 LQKENI. The V end was cut by 3 bases, the J end by 1 base, with 12 bases between. For the CDR3, the DNA is TGTGCCAGCTCACCGGGAGCGGGAATTAACTATGGCTACACCTTC. Protein product: CASSPGAGINYGYTF. The variable domain in full, with the rest retrieved from reference TRBV18 and TRBJ1-2, is NAGVMQNPRHLVRRRGQEARLRCSPMKGHSHVYWYRQLPEEGLKFMVYLQKENIIDESGMPKERFSAEFPKEGPSILRIQQVVRGDSAAYFCASSPGAGINYGYTFGSGTRLTVV.

The rearrangement links TRBV4-1 to TRBJ2-2, with 11 positions matching TRBD1. Trimming took 3 bases from V and 4 from J; bases not matched to a gene: 10. This CDR3 has 18 residues. The germline V gene has CDR1 MGHRA and CDR2 YSYEKL. The CDR3 region is CASSHATGQGAPTGELFF. In nucleotides, the CDR3 is TGCGCCAGCAGCCACGCAACCGGACAGGGGGCGCCCACCGGGGAGCTGTTTTTT.

The V call is TRBV7-3, the J call TRBJ2-5; D remains unclear. The ends were cut back, 5 bases at V and 1 base at J, with 8 bases in the middle. The CDR3 is 13 amino acids. From germline, CDR1 is SGHTA and CDR2 FQGTGA. The CDR3, as DNA: TGTGCCAGCAGCCGAGCTGCCCAAGAGACCCAGTACTTC. Translated: CASSRAAQETQYF.

With regard to this clone: Other DNA sequences from this sample encode an identical CDR3 as well. The chain has TRBV6-2 or TRBV6-3 and TRBJ1-5; D is undetermined. The CDR3 loop spans 12 amino acids. The V end lost 6 bases, the J end lost 6 bases, and 9 bases lay between the germline ends. The germline CDR1 and CDR2 sequences are MNHEY and SVGEGT. This CDR3 is CASSPRGQPQHF. The DNA of the CDR3 is TGTGCCAGCAGCCCCCGCGGTCAGCCCCAGCATTTT.

V and J are TRBV3-1 (or the pseudogene TRBV3-2) and TRBJ1-6, with D tentatively TRBD1 (5 bases). There are 17 residues in the CDR3. The germline CDR1 and CDR2 sequences are LGHDT and YNNKEL (reference sequence). V lost 2 bases to trimming and J lost 3 bases, with 14 bases between them. CDR3 nucleotide sequence: TGTGCCAGCAGCCAACCCCCCCAGGGAGGCTATAATTCACCCCTCCACTTT. Translating gives CASSQPPQGGYNSPLHF.

The chain has TRBV4-1 and TRBJ1-4, with a tentative D call TRBD1 (5 bases). Trimming removed 1 base at V and 8 bases at J, with 14 bases between. Germline V gives CDR1 MGHRA, CDR2 YSYEKL. CDR3 length: 15 residues. The CDR3: CASSQGMGEGEKLFF. The CDR3 DNA reads as TGCGCCAGCAGCCAAGGGATGGGGGAGGGGGAAAAACTGTTTTTT.

J is TRBJ2-5 and V is TRBV5-5, with 8 bases fitting TRBD2. The CDR3 is 18 residues long. In germline, CDR1 is SGHKS, CDR2 YYEKEE (reference sequence). With V trimmed by 0 bases and J by 5 bases, 15 bases remained unmatched. The CDR3 spells CASSLVPRTGGPRETQYF. Here the CDR3 DNA reads TGTGCCAGCAGCTTGGTCCCTAGAACGGGGGGGCCCCGGGAGACCCAGTACTTC.

J is TRBJ2-1 and V is TRBV30, with 7 bases identical to TRBD1. The CDR3 has 15 amino acids. V trimming: 4 bases; J trimming: 0 bases; junction bases outside the gene matches: 6. Per germline, CDR1 GTSNPN and CDR2 SVGIG (reference sequence). The CDR3 nucleotides read TGTGCCTGGACGAAGGGACAGAGCTCCTACAATGAGCAGTTCTTC. This translates into CAWTKGQSSYNEQFF.

The gene calls are TRBV10-3 and TRBJ2-7; maybe TRBD1 (5 bases). CDR1 and CDR2 (germline): ENHRY, SYGVKD. Trimming cost V 1 base and J 3 bases, with 7 bases left between them. CDR3 size: 13 residues. CDR3 sequence reads: CAISEFDSYEQYF. The CDR3 DNA sequence: TGTGCCATCAGTGAGTTCGACAGCTACGAGCAGTACTTC.

This chain links TRBV5-1 with TRBJ1-1; perhaps TRBD1 as D (5 bases). V lost 2 bases and J lost 6, with 11 bases in between. The CDR3 has 13 amino acids. Germline CDR1 reads SGHRS; CDR2 reads YFSETQ. The CDR3 spells CASSLPGMAEAFF. CDR3 DNA: TGCGCCAGCAGCTTACCAGGGATGGCTGAAGCTTTCTTT.

The V call is TRBV9, the J call TRBJ2-2, with 8 bases identical to TRBD1. The CDR3 consists of 16 residues. CDR1 and CDR2 (germline): SGDLS, YYNGEE. V gave up 3 bases and J gave up 7 bases; unmatched junction bases: 11. The CDR3 DNA reads TGTGCCAGCAGCGCAAGGGGACAGGCCCTTGGCGGGGAGCTGTTTTTT. Protein sequence: CASSARGQALGGELFF.

V usage is TRBV28 and J usage is TRBJ2-1, with 10 bases fitting TRBD1. Germline assignment: CDR1 MDHEN and CDR2 SYDVKM. Trimming took 6 bases from V and 4 from J; bases not matched to a gene: 6. This CDR3 region has 15 residues. The CDR3 DNA follows: TGTGCCAGCAGGCTCCGGACAGGGGGATACAATGAGCAGTTCTTC. Its protein is CASRLRTGGYNEQFF.

CDR3 region: CASSFKGSGNEQFF. In DNA form, the CDR3 reads TGTGCCAGCAGCTTTAAAGGCTCCGGGAATGAGCAGTTCTTC. The chain carries TRBV5-4 and TRBJ2-1; D remains ambiguous. The CDR3 consists of 14 residues. V lost 2 bases, J lost 7 bases, and 13 bases lay in between. Looked up from germline, CDR1 is SGHNT and CDR2 is YYREEE (reference sequence).

This clone was counted once. The chain recombines TRBV6-5 with TRBJ2-7; 10 positions match TRBD1. J was trimmed by 5 bases and V by 0 bases; bases with no gene match: 1. The CDR3 is 14 residues long. Looked up from germline, CDR1 is MNHEY and CDR2 is SVGAGI. CDR3 sequence reads: CASSYSDRGHEQYF. The CDR3 nucleotides read TGTGCCAGCAGTTACTCTGACAGGGGGCACGAGCAGTACTTC.

This sequence joins TRBV6-5 and TRBJ1-1; 9 bases agree with TRBD1. Germline V gene data show CDR1 as MNHEY and CDR2 as SVGAGI. Trimming removed 6 bases from V and 5 bases from J; junction bases left unmatched: 4. There are 13 residues in the CDR3. The CDR3 bases are TGTGCCAGCAGGAAGACAGGGGGAACTGAAGCTTTCTTT. This gives the protein CASRKTGGTEAFF.

The rearrangement links TRBV6-5 to TRBJ2-2, with D possibly matching TRBD1 (5 bases). The ends were cut back, 2 bases at V and 4 bases at J, with 8 bases in the middle. The CDR3 runs 14 residues. Germline loops: CDR1 MNHEY, CDR2 SVGAGI. CDR3: CASSYRGSTGELFF. The CDR3 region has the DNA TGTGCCAGCAGTTACAGGGGAAGCACCGGGGAGCTGTTTTTT.

The chain carries TRBV5-6 and TRBJ2-2; TRBD2 matches at 12 bases. The V gene end was trimmed by 6 bases and the J gene end by 2 bases; junction bases not matched to a gene: 8. Per the germline V gene, CDR1 is SGHDT and CDR2 is YYEEEE. The CDR3 runs to 17 residues. Written as DNA, the CDR3 is TGTGCCAGCATCATGACTAGCGGGGGTCCTAACACCGGGGAGCTGTTTTTT. Residues: CASIMTSGGPNTGELFF.

To note about this clone: The same CDR3 also results from other DNA sequences found in this sample. V is TRBV2 and J is TRBJ1-5, with 7 bases that match TRBD1. CDR3 length: 14 amino acids. CDR1 is SNHLY, CDR2 FYNNEI, per germline. The ends lost 8 bases at V and 0 bases at J; junction bases unmatched: 4. DNA of the CDR3: TGTGCCAGCTCCAGGGACAGTAGCAATCAGCCCCAGCATTTT. Translating gives CASSRDSSNQPQHF.

This sequence joins TRBV30 and TRBJ2-7; D gene uncertain. The CDR3 extends over 11 amino acids. V was trimmed by 2 bases and J by 3 bases, leaving 5 bases between them. Germline V gene sequence: CDR1 GTSNPN, CDR2 SVGIG (reference sequence). This CDR3 reads CAWSPLYEQYF. The CDR3 nucleotides read TGTGCCTGGAGTCCCCTCTACGAGCAGTACTTC.

This clone was picked up many times. The chain recombines TRBV30 with TRBJ1-1; D unresolved. V shed 5 bases and J shed 1 base, with 8 bases lying between them. This CDR3 is built from 12 residues. The V gene's germline CDR1 is GTSNPN and CDR2 SVGIG (reference sequence). The CDR3 nucleotides are TGTGCCTGGGCCACACCGAACACTGAAGCTTTCTTT. Amino acid sequence: CAWATPNTEAFF.

This chain links TRBV7-6 with TRBJ2-7; no clear D. The CDR3 has 16 amino acids. CDR1 is SGHVS and CDR2 is FNYEAQ in the germline V gene. The V gene lost 0 bases and the J gene lost 5 bases, with 17 bases spanning the gap. The CDR3, as DNA: TGTGCCAGCAGCTTAGCGCTCTTTGGGCATTCTAACGAGCAGTACTTC. It encodes CASSLALFGHSNEQYF. Using reference TRBV7-6 and TRBJ2-7 for the parts outside the CDR3, the full variable domain is GAGVSQSPRYKVTKRGQDVALRCDPISGHVSLYWYRQALGQGPEFLTYFNYEAQQDKSGLPNDRFSAERPEGSISTLTIQRTEQRDSAMYRCASSLALFGHSNEQYFGPGTRLTVT.

The rearrangement uses TRBV6-5 and TRBJ1-2; 8 positions agree with TRBD1. Germline V gives CDR1 MNHEY, CDR2 SVGAGI. This CDR3 comprises 15 residues. The V and J ends lost 6 bases and 0 bases, in that order; junction bases with no gene match: 6. CDR3: CASRDVRGPNYGYTF. CDR3 bases: TGTGCCAGCAGGGACGTCAGGGGGCCTAACTATGGCTACACCTTC.

The V call is TRBV10-3, the J call TRBJ1-1; 8 bases map to TRBD1. The germline V gene has CDR1 ENHRY and CDR2 SYGVKD. This CDR3 is 16 amino acids long. The junction had 8 bases not matched to a gene; V was cut back by 1 base and J by 4 bases. The CDR3 spells CAISEYDRGGGTEAFF. The CDR3 bases are TGTGCCATCAGTGAGTACGACAGGGGAGGGGGCACTGAAGCTTTCTTT.

The genes are TRBV9 and TRBJ1-2, with TRBD1 matching over 7 bases. The CDR3 consists of 14 residues. CDR1 and CDR2 from the germline V gene are SGDLS and YYNGEE. Unmatched junction bases numbered 6, after V lost 4 bases and J lost 3 bases. The CDR3 region is CASSPLGQYYGYTF. The CDR3 bases are TGTGCCAGCAGCCCCTTGGGACAGTACTATGGCTACACCTTC.